These 14 T cell receptor beta chains came from one sample sequenced in a study of CXCR3-negative and CXCR3-positive naive CD8 T cells. cDNA libraries for TRB were generated by 5' RACE incorporating UMI labels. TCRdb re-called the 5' RACE reads; every CDR3 protein appears as one record, without DNA. In total, the table holds 50,000 to 65,000 distinct CDR3 sequences. Sequencing input: naive CXCR3- CD8+ T cells from blood. The subset: CD45RO-CCR7+CD27+CD95- naive CD8+ T cells lacking CXCR3 (TNR3-). All receptors derive from a human donor in good health. Some clones in this sample may be carry-over from other donors' samples.

J is TRBJ2-2 and V is TRBV21-1; absent DNA, TCRdb's TRBD1 call cannot be checked. TRBV21-1 is labeled a pseudogene. This CDR3 contains 14 residues. The chain's CDR3 is CARRRDRDTGELFF.

The chain is built from TRBV7-3 and TRBJ2-1; there is no DNA to check the TCRdb D call of TRBD1. The CDR3 runs to 15 residues. Germline V CDR1 and CDR2: SGHTA, FQGTGA. CDR3 sequence: CASSLRTGSYNEQFF.

The V gene is TRBV20-1, the J gene TRBJ1-2. The CDR3 length is 15 residues. The V gene's germline CDR1 is DFQATT and CDR2 SNEGSKA (reference sequence). The chain's CDR3 is CSAGDIVEKEEGYTF.

The rearrangement uses TRBV6-2 or TRBV6-3 and TRBJ2-7; absent DNA, TCRdb's TRBD2 call cannot be checked. Germline V gene lookup returns CDR1 MNHEY and CDR2 SVGEGT. The CDR3 is 13 residues long. The CDR3 loop is CASSSTSGYEQYF.

The chain has TRBV10-2 and TRBJ1-1. The germline gives CDR1 WSHSY, CDR2 SAAADI. CDR3 size: 14 residues. CDR3 loop: CASRETGRETEAFF.

The gene calls are TRBV5-1 and TRBJ1-5. The germline gives CDR1 SGHRS, CDR2 YFSETQ. The CDR3 loop spans 15 amino acids. CDR3: CASSFTVKSNQPQHF. Together with reference TRBV5-1 and TRBJ1-5, the CDR3 gives the full variable domain: KAGVTQTPRYLIKTRGQQVTLSCSPISGHRSVSWYQQTPGQGLQFLFEYFSETQRNKGNFPGRFSGRQFSNSRSEMNVSTLELGDSALYLCASSFTVKSNQPQHFGDGTRLSIL.

The CDR3 protein is CSVYFRDRVTYEQYF. The genes are TRBV29-1 and TRBJ2-7; the TCRdb call, TRBD1, lacks DNA for checking. The CDR3 runs to 15 residues. The germline CDR1 and CDR2 sequences are SQVTM and ANQGSEA.

CDR3 residues: CASSQERGLRDTQYF. The chain has TRBV5-6 and TRBJ2-3; TCRdb's D call, TRBD2, is unchecked because there is no DNA. The germline CDR1 and CDR2 sequences are SGHDT and YYEEEE. This CDR3 contains 15 residues.

V and J are TRBV6-2 or TRBV6-3 and TRBJ2-2. Germline CDR1 and CDR2: MNHEY and SVGEGT. This CDR3 has 14 residues. The CDR3 is CASSVLKNTGELFF.

The chain joins TRBV12-3 or TRBV12-4 to TRBJ1-1; the TRBD1 assignment by TCRdb is unverifiable without DNA. The CDR3 covers 13 residues. This chain's CDR3 is CASSRDREFESFF.

This chain uses TRBV20-1 with TRBJ2-7; the TCRdb call, TRBD1, lacks DNA for checking. Germline CDR1 and CDR2: DFQATT and SNEGSKA (reference sequence). There are 15 residues in the CDR3. The CDR3 reads CSARDLFGDPYEQYF.

This chain connects TRBV4-3 to TRBJ2-7; TCRdb picks TRBD1, but there is no DNA to check that call. The CDR3 runs 15 residues. Germline CDR1 LGHNA, CDR2 YSLEER. CDR3 region: CASSPAGTEAYEQYF.

The CDR3 region is CASTLGYAGEHFF. This chain uses TRBV28 with TRBJ2-1; the D call from TCRdb, TRBD1, cannot be confirmed without DNA. This CDR3 contains 13 residues. The germline CDR1 and CDR2 sequences are MDHEN and SYDVKM.

The chain couples TRBV29-1 to TRBJ2-5; lacking DNA, the TRBD1 call made by TCRdb goes unchecked. CDR3 length: 16 residues. Germline CDR1 SQVTM, CDR2 ANQGSEA. The CDR3 protein is CSVEEPWDGSQETQYF.